This T cell receptor (beta chain) appears in the sequencing data of a study of beta chain features in type 1 diabetes. General observations from the study: Researchers report that Type 1 diabetes patients had moderately but significantly shorter TCRB CDR3s across all four CD4+ subsets.

Germline V gene sequence: CDR1 SGDLS, CDR2 YYNGEE. V dropped 1 base and J dropped 2 bases, with 10 bases sitting between them. The CDR3 runs to 15 residues. Details on this clone: Antigen: not known.

All of the isolated RNA was reverse transcribed, so expressed TCRB transcripts were sequenced. TCRdb keeps only in-frame clones here, not all; method: immunoSEQ multiplex PCR. The profile covers under 350,000 clones, with less than 30% appearing a single time and 0.012% taken by the ten largest. This receptor was identified in a woman between 25 and 40 years old with type 1 diabetes. The rearrangement links TRBV9 to TRBJ2-1; D is uncertain. Material: naive CD4+ T cells from blood. Written as DNA, the CDR3 is TGTGCCAGCAGCGTAAGCTGGCGGACCTACAATGAGCAGTTCTTC. This sequence encodes CASSVSWRTYNEQFF.